The T cell receptor beta chain described here comes from a study of T cells in Graves' hyperthyroidism and ophthalmopathy. Study-wide findings and caveats: Ophthalmopathy stood apart from stable hyperthyroidism in a 13 V-J model. Blood shared most expanded thyroid clonotypes above 0.001.

Germline V CDR1 and CDR2: MNHEY, SMNVEV (reference sequence). This CDR3 region has 15 residues. The V and J ends lost 7 bases and 2 bases, in that order; junction bases with no gene match: 8. As for this clonotype: The antigen remains unidentified.

It was considered stable Graves' hyperthyroidism when ophthalmopathy did not progress within 18 months. Uncontrolled infection, other autoimmune disease, pregnancy and lactation each barred patients from inclusion. The TCR beta CDR3 regions underwent amplification using RNA transcripts as the source. When the TCR CDR3 underwent first-round RT-PCR, the HTBI primer set was used. Each CDR3 protein gets one entry after TCRdb re-called the multiplex PCR reads with MiXCR. Of approximately 700,000 distinct CDR3 sequences listed, about a sixth are singletons. This clonotype was sampled from a man aged 18 to 30 with Graves' hyperthyroidism. The chain carries TRBV27 and TRBJ2-7, with 10 bases aligning to TRBD1. The sample taken for sequencing was blood. CDR3 in amino acids: CASIESGTGAYEQYF. In DNA, the CDR3 is TGTGCCAGCATTGAGTCCGGGACAGGGGCCTACGAGCAGTACTTC.